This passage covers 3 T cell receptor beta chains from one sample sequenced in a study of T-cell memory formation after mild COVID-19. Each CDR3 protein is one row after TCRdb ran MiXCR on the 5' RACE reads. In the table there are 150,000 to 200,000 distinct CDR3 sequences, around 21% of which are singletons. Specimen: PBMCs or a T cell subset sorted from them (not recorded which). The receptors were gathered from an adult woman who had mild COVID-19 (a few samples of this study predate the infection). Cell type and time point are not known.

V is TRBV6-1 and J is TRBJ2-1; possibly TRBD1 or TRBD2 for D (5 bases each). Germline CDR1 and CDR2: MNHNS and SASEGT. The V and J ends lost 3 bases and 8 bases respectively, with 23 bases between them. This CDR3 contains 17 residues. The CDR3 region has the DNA TGTGCCAGCAGTGATGGTAGGGGAGACCTCCGAAGGGATGAGCAGTTCTTC. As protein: CASSDGRGDLRRDEQFF.

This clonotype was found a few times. The CDR3 sequence is CASSLGQELAEAFF. The CDR3 DNA reads as TGTGCCAGCAGCTTGGGACAGGAGTTGGCTGAAGCTTTCTTT. The chain recombines TRBV7-9 with TRBJ1-1; 8 positions agree with TRBD1. The V segment lost 3 bases and the J segment 6 bases; nucleotides outside the gene matches: 6. The CDR3 is made up of 14 amino acids. Looked up from germline, CDR1 is SEHNR and CDR2 is FQNEAQ (reference sequence).

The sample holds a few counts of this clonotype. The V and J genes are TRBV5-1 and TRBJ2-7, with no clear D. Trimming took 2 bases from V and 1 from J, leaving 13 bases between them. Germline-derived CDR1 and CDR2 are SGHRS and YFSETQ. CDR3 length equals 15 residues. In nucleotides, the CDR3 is TGCGCCAGCAGCTTCCCCCCAGGTGGGTCCTACGAGCAGTACTTC. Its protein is CASSFPPGGSYEQYF.